The source of this T cell receptor (beta chain) is a study of Graves' ophthalmopathy and Graves' hyperthyroidism. This clonotype was observed at least ten times. The CDR3 spans 16 residues. The germline V gene has CDR1 SGHTA and CDR2 FQGNSA. With 5 bases clipped from V and 1 base from J, the junction kept 8 bases outside the gene matches. Amplification of TCR beta CDR3 regions used RNA transcripts. HTBI primers were employed in first-round RT-PCR, then a second-round multiplex PCR followed. Each CDR3 protein gets one entry after TCRdb re-called the multiplex PCR reads with MiXCR. The repertoire holds under 400,000 distinct CDR3 sequences, with roughly 16% as singletons.

This TCR was recovered from an adult man with Graves' ophthalmopathy. J is TRBJ2-5 and V is TRBV7-2; TRBD2 matches at 9 bases. The sequenced sample consisted of peripheral blood. The CDR3 sequence is CASSPSRAGGQETQYF. CDR3 sequence (DNA): TGTGCCAGCAGCCCCTCTAGAGCGGGGGGCCAAGAGACCCAGTACTTC. The full variable domain, its missing parts supplied by reference TRBV7-2 and TRBJ2-5, is GAGVSQSPSNKVTEKGKDVELRCDPISGHTALYWYRQSLGQGLEFLIYFQGNSAPDKSGLPSDRFSAERTGGSVSTLTIQRTQQEDSAVYLCASSPSRAGGQETQYFGPGTRLLVL.